The rows below give T cell receptor beta chains drawn from one sample of a study of blood T cells in healthy people across ages. MiXCR, applied by TCRdb to the 5' RACE reads, yields one record per CDR3 protein. Here the sample spans under 1,100,000 distinct CDR3 sequences, under 30% being singletons. The same sample was also studied in work on T cells of mothers and their children.

The material sequenced was blood. The receptor source for this set is a girl between 2 and 10 years old in good health. CDR3s include the opening cysteine and the closing phenylalanine or tryptophan. Each record gives: CDR3 DNA, CDR3 protein, V gene, D gene, J gene, clone size. The D gene is left open where the match is weak. Clone size is shown for a subset of rows, as once, few, many or a class of expanded clone.

CDR3 DNA: TGTGCCACCAGTGATTCTTTAGATACGCAGTATTTT
CDR3 protein: CATSDSLDTQYF
V gene: TRBV24-1
D gene: .
J gene: TRBJ2-3
clone size: few

CDR3 DNA: TGCAGCGTTTCTTGGGGGAACAGACCTTCCTACGAGCAGTACTTC
CDR3 protein: CSVSWGNRPSYEQYF
V gene: TRBV29-1
D gene: .
J gene: TRBJ2-7
clone size: few

CDR3 DNA: TGTGCCAGCGGGCAGGGGATACAAGAGACCCAGTACTTC
CDR3 protein: CASGQGIQETQYF
V gene: TRBV12-3/TRBV12-4
D gene: .
J gene: TRBJ2-5
clone size: .

CDR3 DNA: TGTGCCAGCAGTGAAGGCCGGAGCTCCTACAATGAGCAGTTCTTC
CDR3 protein: CASSEGRSSYNEQFF
V gene: TRBV2
D gene: .
J gene: TRBJ2-1
clone size: .

CDR3 DNA: TGTGCCACAGAAGGTCAAGGCACTGAAGCTTTCTTT
CDR3 protein: CATEGQGTEAFF
V gene: TRBV15
D gene: .
J gene: TRBJ1-1
clone size: few

CDR3 DNA: TGTGCCATCAGCGTCCCAGGGAACACCGGGGAGCTGTTTTTT
CDR3 protein: CAISVPGNTGELFF
V gene: TRBV10-3
D gene: .
J gene: TRBJ2-2
clone size: .

CDR3 DNA: TGTGCCACCTTGAGTTTCTCTGGAAACACCATATATTTT
CDR3 protein: CATLSFSGNTIYF
V gene: TRBV6-6
D gene: .
J gene: TRBJ1-3
clone size: .

CDR3 DNA: TGTGCCAGCAGCCAGGTAGCGGGGGGGATATACAATGAGCAGTTCTTC
CDR3 protein: CASSQVAGGIYNEQFF
V gene: TRBV4-2
D gene: TRBD2
J gene: TRBJ2-1
clone size: few

CDR3 DNA: TGTGCCAGCACCTCTTCCGGGACCCCCTACGAGCAGTACTTC
CDR3 protein: CASTSSGTPYEQYF
V gene: TRBV12-3/TRBV12-4
D gene: .
J gene: TRBJ2-7
clone size: .

CDR3 DNA: TGTGCCACCAGCAGAGATCGGGCAGATACGCAGTATTTT
CDR3 protein: CATSRDRADTQYF
V gene: TRBV15
D gene: .
J gene: TRBJ2-3
clone size: .

CDR3 DNA: TGTGCCAGCAGGGACAGGGGAACTGGGGCCAACGTCCTGACTTTC
CDR3 protein: CASRDRGTGANVLTF
V gene: TRBV2
D gene: TRBD1
J gene: TRBJ2-6
clone size: .

CDR3 DNA: TGTGCCAGCAGCTTAGAGGGGACTGAAGTTTTCTTT
CDR3 protein: CASSLEGTEVFF
V gene: TRBV7-9
D gene: .
J gene: TRBJ1-1
clone size: .

CDR3 DNA: TGTGCCAGCAGTTACTCGATTAGCGCCCGTCATAACTACGAGCAGTACTTC
CDR3 protein: CASSYSISARHNYEQYF
V gene: TRBV6-5
D gene: .
J gene: TRBJ2-7
clone size: once

CDR3 DNA: TGCAGTGCTAGCGTACTTGGAAACGGAGCCCAGTACTTC
CDR3 protein: CSASVLGNGAQYF
V gene: TRBV20-1
D gene: .
J gene: TRBJ2-5
clone size: few

CDR3 DNA: TGTGCCAGCACCCTAACGAACTCTGGGGCCAGCGTCCTGACTTTC
CDR3 protein: CASTLTNSGASVLTF
V gene: TRBV28
D gene: .
J gene: TRBJ2-6
clone size: .

CDR3 DNA: TGTGCCAGCACCCTTTCAGGGACGGCTAACAATGAGCAGTTCTTC
CDR3 protein: CASTLSGTANNEQFF
V gene: TRBV12-3/TRBV12-4
D gene: .
J gene: TRBJ2-1
clone size: few

CDR3 DNA: TGCAGCGTTGAAAAGTACAATGAGCAGTTCTTC
CDR3 protein: CSVEKYNEQFF
V gene: TRBV29-1
D gene: .
J gene: TRBJ2-1
clone size: few

CDR3 DNA: TGTGCCAGCAGCTTAGTTGTGGCCGCCATCCAAGAGACCCAGTACTTC
CDR3 protein: CASSLVVAAIQETQYF
V gene: TRBV7-6
D gene: .
J gene: TRBJ2-5
clone size: few

CDR3 DNA: TGTGCCAGCAGTTCGGGTTCCAGGACAGGAGGCCAAGAGACCCAGTACTTC
CDR3 protein: CASSSGSRTGGQETQYF
V gene: TRBV6-5
D gene: TRBD1
J gene: TRBJ2-5
clone size: few

CDR3 DNA: TGTGCCAGCAGCTTGGGAGCTCAGGGCACCTACAATGAGCAGTTCTTC
CDR3 protein: CASSLGAQGTYNEQFF
V gene: TRBV11-1
D gene: .
J gene: TRBJ2-1
clone size: .

CDR3 DNA: TGTGCCAGCAGCCCGGCCAAGGGAAATGGCTACACCTTC
CDR3 protein: CASSPAKGNGYTF
V gene: TRBV3-1
D gene: .
J gene: TRBJ1-2
clone size: .

CDR3 DNA: TGTGCCAGCAGCTTAGAAGGGATGGAGCGAGCGGTCTACAATGAGCAGTTCTTC
CDR3 protein: CASSLEGMERAVYNEQFF
V gene: TRBV7-8
D gene: .
J gene: TRBJ2-1
clone size: .

CDR3 DNA: TGCAGTGCTAGAGGCTCCTACAATGAGCAGTTCTTC
CDR3 protein: CSARGSYNEQFF
V gene: TRBV20-1
D gene: .
J gene: TRBJ2-1
clone size: many

CDR3 DNA: TGTGCCAGCAGGCTTACAGGTAACTACGAGCAGTACTTC
CDR3 protein: CASRLTGNYEQYF
V gene: TRBV27
D gene: .
J gene: TRBJ2-7
clone size: few

CDR3 DNA: TGTGCTAGTGGTTTTATCACTAGCGAGACCTACGAGCAGTACTTC
CDR3 protein: CASGFITSETYEQYF
V gene: TRBV12-5
D gene: TRBD2
J gene: TRBJ2-7
clone size: .

CDR3 DNA: TGCAGCGTGCTAGCGAAAGGAACTAGCAACAATGAGCAGTTCTTC
CDR3 protein: CSVLAKGTSNNEQFF
V gene: TRBV29-1
D gene: .
J gene: TRBJ2-1
clone size: .

CDR3 DNA: TGTGCCGCCTTACAGGGAACGAACACTGAAGCTTTCTTT
CDR3 protein: CAALQGTNTEAFF
V gene: TRBV15
D gene: .
J gene: TRBJ1-1
clone size: .

CDR3 DNA: TGTGCCAGCAGCGGGGCAGCCAAAAACATTCAGTACTTC
CDR3 protein: CASSGAAKNIQYF
V gene: TRBV9
D gene: .
J gene: TRBJ2-4
clone size: .

CDR3 DNA: TGTGCCAGCAGTCCCTGGGGCACAGATACGCAGTATTTT
CDR3 protein: CASSPWGTDTQYF
V gene: TRBV5-1
D gene: .
J gene: TRBJ2-3
clone size: many

CDR3 DNA: TGTGCCAGCAGCCAATCCTGGGGGGGACTGAACACTGAAGCTTTCTTT
CDR3 protein: CASSQSWGGLNTEAFF
V gene: TRBV3-1
D gene: .
J gene: TRBJ1-1
clone size: few

CDR3 DNA: TGCAGCGTTGAATGGTCTAGCGGGAGGGTTACCTACAATGAGCAGTTCTTC
CDR3 protein: CSVEWSSGRVTYNEQFF
V gene: TRBV29-1
D gene: TRBD2
J gene: TRBJ2-1
clone size: .

CDR3 DNA: TGTGCCAGCAGTTGGTCGAGAGCGGGGGCTGAAGAGACCCAGTACTTC
CDR3 protein: CASSWSRAGAEETQYF
V gene: TRBV6-2/TRBV6-3
D gene: TRBD2
J gene: TRBJ2-5
clone size: .

CDR3 DNA: TGCAGCGTGCCCCAGGGGGATGGCTACACCTTC
CDR3 protein: CSVPQGDGYTF
V gene: TRBV29-1
D gene: TRBD1
J gene: TRBJ1-2
clone size: .

CDR3 DNA: TGTGCCAGCAGCTTAACGGGACTAGGTGAAAACATTCAGTACTTC
CDR3 protein: CASSLTGLGENIQYF
V gene: TRBV7-8
D gene: TRBD2
J gene: TRBJ2-4
clone size: .

CDR3 DNA: TGTGCCAGCAGCCAAGGCGCGAGCAGGAGCTACACCTTC
CDR3 protein: CASSQGASRSYTF
V gene: TRBV3-1
D gene: .
J gene: TRBJ1-2
clone size: .

CDR3 DNA: TGCAGTGCTTATACAGGGGGCAATAGCTACACCTTC
CDR3 protein: CSAYTGGNSYTF
V gene: TRBV20-1
D gene: TRBD1
J gene: TRBJ1-2
clone size: .

CDR3 DNA: TGTGCCAGCAGCGTAGGCGGGACAATTAAGCCATCGGGCTATGGCTACACCTTC
CDR3 protein: CASSVGGTIKPSGYGYTF
V gene: TRBV9
D gene: .
J gene: TRBJ1-2
clone size: .